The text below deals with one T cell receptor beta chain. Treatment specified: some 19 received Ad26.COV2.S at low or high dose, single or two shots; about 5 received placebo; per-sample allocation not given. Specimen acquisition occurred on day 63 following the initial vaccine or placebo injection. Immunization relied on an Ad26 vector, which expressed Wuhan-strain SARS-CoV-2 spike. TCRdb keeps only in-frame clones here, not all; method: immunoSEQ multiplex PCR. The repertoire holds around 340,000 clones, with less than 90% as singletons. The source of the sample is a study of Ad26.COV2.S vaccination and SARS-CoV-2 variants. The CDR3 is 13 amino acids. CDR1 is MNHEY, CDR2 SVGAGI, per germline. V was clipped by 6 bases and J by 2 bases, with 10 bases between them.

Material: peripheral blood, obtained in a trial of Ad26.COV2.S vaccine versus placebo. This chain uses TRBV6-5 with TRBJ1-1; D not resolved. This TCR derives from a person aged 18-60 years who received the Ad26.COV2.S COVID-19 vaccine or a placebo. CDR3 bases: TGTGCCAGCAGAGCTATTACAAACACTGAAGCTTTCTTT. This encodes CASRAITNTEAFF.